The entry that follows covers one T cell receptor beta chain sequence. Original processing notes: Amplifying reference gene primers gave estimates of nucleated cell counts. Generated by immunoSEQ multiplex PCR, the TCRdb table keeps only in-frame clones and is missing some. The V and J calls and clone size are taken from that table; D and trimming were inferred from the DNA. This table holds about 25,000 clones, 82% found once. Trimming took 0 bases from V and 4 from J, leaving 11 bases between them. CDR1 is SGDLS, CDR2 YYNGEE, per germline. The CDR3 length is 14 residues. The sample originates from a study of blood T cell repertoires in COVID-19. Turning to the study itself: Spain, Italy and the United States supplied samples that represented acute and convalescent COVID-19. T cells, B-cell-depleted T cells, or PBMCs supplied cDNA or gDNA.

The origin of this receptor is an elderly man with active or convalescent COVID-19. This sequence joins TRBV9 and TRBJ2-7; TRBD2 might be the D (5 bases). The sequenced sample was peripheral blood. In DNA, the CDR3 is TGTGCCAGCAGCGTAGGGGGTGAGGGATACGAGCAGTACTTC. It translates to CASSVGGEGYEQYF.